The rows below give T cell receptor beta chains drawn from one sample of a study of cytomegalovirus exposure and HLA in healthy donors. Here immunoSEQ multiplex PCR was the method, and the copy in TCRdb shows in-frame clones only, minus some. This table has 150,000 to 200,000 clones, 77% appearing once. The sample taken for sequencing was PBMCs. All receptors come from a woman aged 30 to 39 in good health and CMV-seronegative. CDR3s include the opening cysteine and the closing phenylalanine or tryptophan. The D gene is left open where the match is weak. For some rows the clone size is stated as once, few or many, or as a class when expanded; others skip it.

TRBV11-2,TRBJ2-7,.,TRBD1,16,TGTGCCAGCAGCTGGGGAGACAGGGGAAAATCCTACGAGCAGTACTTC,CASSWGDRGKSYEQYF
TRBV11-2,TRBJ1-1,.,.,12,TGTGCCAGCAGCTTTAGCGAGGCTGAAGCTTTCTTT,CASSFSEAEAFF
TRBV15,TRBJ2-7,once,.,14,TGTGCCACCAGCAGAGTAGATCAAGCCTACGAGCAGTACTTC,CATSRVDQAYEQYF
TRBV4-1,TRBJ2-1,.,.,14,TGCGCCAGCAGCCAAGATGCCCCAACGGGAGATCCGTTCTTC,CASSQDAPTGDPFF
TRBV9,TRBJ2-7,.,.,15,TGTGCCAGCAGCCCCGAAGGAGGGGGCGTGTACGAGCAGTACTTC,CASSPEGGGVYEQYF
TRBV7-9,TRBJ1-5,once,TRBD1,16,TGTGCCAGCAGCCGGACAGGGGAAGGGAGAAATCAGCCCCAGCATTTT,CASSRTGEGRNQPQHF
TRBV7-2,TRBJ2-5,.,TRBD2,15,TGTGCCAGCAGCTCCCGGACTAGCGGGCAAGAGACCCAGTACTTC,CASSSRTSGQETQYF
TRBV5-4,TRBJ2-1,.,.,15,TGTGCCAGCAGCTTGGTCGCGGCAACGAACAATGAGCAGTTCTTC,CASSLVAATNNEQFF
TRBV21-1,TRBJ1-1,.,.,9,TGTGAAGGGGACACTGAAGCTTTCTTT,CEGDTEAFF
TRBV7-7,TRBJ2-1,few,TRBD2,14,TGTGCTAGCAGTACCGGGACTAGCGGCAATGAGCAGTTCTTC,CASSTGTSGNEQFF
TRBV6-5,TRBJ1-3,.,.,14,TGTGCCAGCAGTTACTCGAGCTCTGGAAACACCATATATTTT,CASSYSSSGNTIYF
TRBV5-1,TRBJ2-3,.,.,14,TGCGCCAGCAGCCGAGAATCGTCCACGGATACGCAGTATTTT,CASSRESSTDTQYF
TRBV4-1,TRBJ2-1,many,.,14,TGCGCCAGCAGCCAAGGTCCGCAGGGCTATGAGCAGTTCTTC,CASSQGPQGYEQFF
TRBV29-1,TRBJ2-7,.,TRBD1,14,TGCAGCGTTGAAGGCTCCGGGACAGGGGCCGAGCAGTACTTC,CSVEGSGTGAEQYF
TRBV4-1,TRBJ1-5,.,.,14,TGCGCCAGCAGCCAACTTCAAGCGGGTCAGCCCCAGCATTTT,CASSQLQAGQPQHF
TRBV19,TRBJ2-1,.,.,13,TGTGCCAGTAGTCCCCTAGATTCGAATGAGCAGTTCTTC,CASSPLDSNEQFF
TRBV27,TRBJ2-1,.,.,17,TGTGCCAGCAGTCGTTTTACAGGACAGATCATCTACAATGAGCAGTTCTTC,CASSRFTGQIIYNEQFF